This TCR beta chain was identified in a study of human T cells and chemical hapten exposure. About the study: Subjects had 2% DPC placed on roughly 2 cm by roughly 2 cm of upper inner arm skin for sensitization. Application of 0.01% DPC to the upper back was done by patch test, with a reading at 6 days.

Individual cDNA molecules had unique molecular identifiers attached to them by the library. TCRdb fed the RACE reads into MiXCR, producing one record per CDR3 protein. This sample has approximately 260,000 distinct CDR3 sequences; around 7% occur once, and the top ten carry 1.2%. CDR1 is LGHNA, CDR2 YSLEER, per germline. The CDR3 totals 16 residues. J was trimmed by 4 bases and V by 4 bases; bases with no gene match: 8. As to time point: pre-sensitization, week 0. The treatment denotes: therapeutic diphenylcyclopropenone sensitization with weekly scalp DPC. The genes are TRBV4-3 and TRBJ2-3, with 10 positions matching TRBD1. The sequenced sample was whole blood, obtained in connection with sensitization to the hapten diphenylcyclopropenone (DPC). This TCR was sampled from a man aged 18 to 29 with alopecia areata. Some clones in this sample may be carry-over from other donors' samples. For the CDR3, the DNA is TGCGCCAGCAGCCTCGACAGGGGGCGAGGCGCAGATACGCAGTATTTT. Its translation: CASSLDRGRGADTQYF.